Sequencing of this T cell receptor (beta chain) was carried out in a study of neoadjuvant anti-PD-1 for oral cavity cancer. Overall study context: Patients without progression received a fourth nivolumab dose around day 43, then surgical resection on days 50-56.

Profiled with immunoSEQ multiplex PCR; TCRdb holds only in-frame clones, not every one. Of 11,000 to 15,000 clones in the sample, roughly 70% were seen once. Patients had HPV-negative, locally advanced oral cavity squamous cell carcinoma. CDR1 SGHRS and CDR2 YFSETQ come from the germline V gene. The CDR3 spans 11 residues. V gave up 0 bases and J gave up 6 bases, with 2 bases separating them. This sequence joins TRBV5-1 and TRBJ2-3, with D hard to call. The clonotype comes from a person between 40 and 79 years old with oral cavity squamous cell carcinoma. The sample was PBMCs, taken before nivolumab (anti-PD-1) treatment. CDR3 nucleotides: TGCGCCAGCAGCTTGGAGGATACGCAGTATTTT. It encodes CASSLEDTQYF.